The rows below give T cell receptor beta chains drawn from one sample of a study of T cell repertoires in cytomegalovirus infection. MiXCR, run by TCRdb on the reads, gives a single entry per CDR3 protein. The table includes approximately 260,000 distinct CDR3 sequences, approximately 15% detected once. The source material was CD8+ T cells from PBMCs. These receptors all come from a human donor in good health (CMV status not recorded). Some clones in this sample may be carry-over from other donors' samples. Both conserved end residues are part of each CDR3. Each record gives: J gene, clone size, D gene, V gene, CDR3 protein, CDR3 DNA. A D gene is named only where the DNA matches it firmly. Expanded clones get a size class; other rows say once, few or many, or leave the size out.

J: TRBJ1-1
size: NA
D: NA
V: TRBV2
CDR3: CASIGGGQDTEAFF
DNA: TGTGCCAGCATCGGAGGGGGGCAGGACACTGAAGCTTTCTTT

J: TRBJ2-1
size: NA
D: TRBD2
V: TRBV5-1
CDR3: CASSGPSGGAEYNEQFF
DNA: TGCGCCAGCAGCGGCCCTAGCGGGGGGGCGGAGTACAATGAGCAGTTCTTC

J: TRBJ2-1
size: NA
D: NA
V: TRBV6-1
CDR3: CASSDATGIYNEQFF
DNA: TGTGCCAGCAGTGATGCGACGGGAATTTACAATGAGCAGTTCTTC

J: TRBJ2-3
size: NA
D: NA
V: TRBV5-5
CDR3: CASSSVGSTDTQYF
DNA: TGTGCCAGCAGCTCCGTGGGATCCACAGATACGCAGTATTTT

J: TRBJ1-2
size: NA
D: NA
V: TRBV7-4
CDR3: CASSLIITGLNGYTF
DNA: TGTGCCAGCAGCTTAATAATCACAGGGCTAAATGGCTACACCTTC

J: TRBJ2-1
size: NA
D: TRBD2
V: TRBV7-9
CDR3: CASSFVGGLAGGGSYNEQFF
DNA: TGTGCCAGCAGCTTTGTAGGAGGACTAGCGGGGGGCGGCTCCTACAATGAGCAGTTCTTC

J: TRBJ2-2
size: NA
D: NA
V: TRBV19
CDR3: CASTDDGGGTGELFF
DNA: TGTGCCAGTACCGACGATGGGGGTGGCACCGGGGAGCTGTTTTTT

J: TRBJ2-7
size: few
D: TRBD2
V: TRBV4-2
CDR3: CASSPGLAGDEQYF
DNA: TGTGCCAGCAGCCCTGGACTAGCGGGGGACGAGCAGTACTTC

J: TRBJ1-1
size: few
D: NA
V: TRBV7-9
CDR3: CASSFTGLENTEAFF
DNA: TGTGCCAGCAGCTTTACGGGACTCGAGAACACTGAAGCTTTCTTT

J: TRBJ2-5
size: many
D: NA
V: TRBV7-2
CDR3: CATSIGPRVNPSRETQYF
DNA: TGTGCCACCAGCATAGGCCCTCGAGTTAATCCGTCTCGAGAGACCCAGTACTTC

J: TRBJ2-2
size: many
D: NA
V: TRBV7-6
CDR3: CASSLNPETGELFF
DNA: TGTGCCAGCAGCTTGAATCCAGAAACCGGGGAGCTGTTTTTT

J: TRBJ2-7
size: NA
D: TRBD1
V: TRBV6-1
CDR3: CASSAGQGHYEQYF
DNA: TGTGCCAGCAGTGCGGGACAGGGTCACTACGAGCAGTACTTC

J: TRBJ2-3
size: NA
D: NA
V: TRBV11-2
CDR3: CASSYTRASTDTQYF
DNA: TGTGCCAGCAGCTACACTAGGGCTAGCACAGATACGCAGTATTTT

J: TRBJ2-7
size: NA
D: NA
V: TRBV6-2/TRBV6-3
CDR3: CASSYSFYEQYF
DNA: TGTGCCAGCAGTTACTCCTTCTACGAGCAGTACTTC

J: TRBJ2-7
size: few
D: NA
V: TRBV6-2/TRBV6-3
CDR3: CATSAGEEQYF
DNA: TGTGCCACCTCGGCAGGGGAAGAGCAGTACTTC

J: TRBJ2-3
size: few
D: NA
V: TRBV2
CDR3: CASWRGRLTDTQYF
DNA: TGTGCCAGCTGGAGGGGGCGACTCACAGATACGCAGTATTTT

J: TRBJ1-2
size: few
D: TRBD1
V: TRBV11-2
CDR3: CASSLVEGAPLYGYTF
DNA: TGTGCCAGCAGCTTAGTAGAGGGGGCCCCTCTCTATGGCTACACCTTC

J: TRBJ2-2
size: NA
D: TRBD2
V: TRBV3-1
CDR3: CASSQGSRAGGLTNTGELFF
DNA: TGTGCCAGCAGCCAAGGAAGTCGAGCGGGGGGGCTGACGAACACCGGGGAGCTGTTTTTT

J: TRBJ2-1
size: few
D: TRBD2
V: TRBV12-3/TRBV12-4
CDR3: CATSGASGGPQFF
DNA: TGTGCCACGTCGGGGGCTAGCGGGGGGCCCCAGTTCTTC

J: TRBJ1-2
size: few
D: NA
V: TRBV2
CDR3: CASSEAADFYGYTF
DNA: TGTGCCAGCAGTGAAGCGGCCGACTTCTATGGCTACACCTTC

J: TRBJ2-4
size: many
D: NA
V: TRBV5-5
CDR3: CASSPEGSAKNIQYF
DNA: TGTGCCAGCAGCCCGGAAGGTTCGGCCAAAAACATTCAGTACTTC

J: TRBJ2-2
size: few
D: NA
V: TRBV20-1
CDR3: CSVTTGEAGELFF
DNA: TGCAGTGTGACCACGGGGGAGGCCGGGGAGCTGTTTTTT

J: TRBJ2-5
size: many
D: TRBD2
V: TRBV12-3/TRBV12-4
CDR3: CASRTSGGRLRAQETQYF
DNA: TGTGCCAGCCGAACTAGCGGGGGCCGATTACGAGCTCAAGAGACCCAGTACTTC

J: TRBJ2-3
size: NA
D: TRBD1
V: TRBV12-3/TRBV12-4
CDR3: CASNLPGQGTDTQYF
DNA: TGTGCCAGCAACCTACCGGGACAGGGTACAGATACGCAGTATTTT

J: TRBJ2-7
size: NA
D: TRBD1
V: TRBV19
CDR3: CASSFLTGFEQYF
DNA: TGTGCCAGTAGTTTCCTGACAGGGTTCGAGCAGTACTTC

J: TRBJ2-1
size: many
D: TRBD2
V: TRBV7-8
CDR3: CASSSHTSGVVFEQFF
DNA: TGTGCCAGCAGCTCACATACTAGCGGGGTGGTATTCGAGCAGTTCTTC

J: TRBJ1-5
size: few
D: NA
V: TRBV6-2/TRBV6-3
CDR3: CASRPAGEHQPQHF
DNA: TGTGCCAGCAGACCAGCAGGGGAACATCAGCCCCAGCATTTT

J: TRBJ2-7
size: few
D: NA
V: TRBV14
CDR3: CASSPPRGLSSYEQYF
DNA: TGTGCCAGCAGCCCCCCCCGGGGTCTGTCCTCCTACGAGCAGTACTTC

J: TRBJ2-5
size: NA
D: NA
V: TRBV20-1
CDR3: CSAKPRAGFGQETQYF
DNA: TGCAGTGCTAAACCCCGGGCAGGGTTTGGTCAAGAGACCCAGTACTTC

J: TRBJ1-1
size: NA
D: NA
V: TRBV20-1
CDR3: CSAREWGDTEAFF
DNA: TGCAGTGCTAGGGAGTGGGGGGACACTGAAGCTTTCTTT

J: TRBJ1-1
size: many
D: TRBD1
V: TRBV7-2
CDR3: CASSLTGGGTEAFF
DNA: TGTGCCAGCAGCTTGACAGGGGGTGGCACTGAAGCTTTCTTT

J: TRBJ1-4
size: NA
D: TRBD1
V: TRBV7-9
CDR3: CASSSSGDRHEKLFF
DNA: TGTGCCAGCAGTTCGTCGGGGGACAGACATGAAAAACTGTTTTTT

J: TRBJ2-5
size: few
D: TRBD2
V: TRBV28
CDR3: CASTGGPETQYF
DNA: TGTGCCAGCACGGGGGGGCCGGAGACCCAGTACTTC

J: TRBJ1-5
size: few
D: TRBD1
V: TRBV19
CDR3: CASSTGLGTASILQHF
DNA: TGTGCCAGTAGTACGGGCCTTGGGACAGCCTCGATTCTCCAGCATTTT

J: TRBJ2-5
size: many
D: TRBD2
V: TRBV12-3/TRBV12-4
CDR3: CASSLLAEQETQYF
DNA: TGTGCCAGCAGTTTGCTAGCGGAGCAAGAGACCCAGTACTTC

J: TRBJ2-3
size: many
D: NA
V: TRBV7-2
CDR3: CASRGGGTDTQYF
DNA: TGTGCCAGTAGGGGGGGGGGCACAGATACGCAGTATTTT

J: TRBJ1-6
size: NA
D: TRBD1
V: TRBV25-1
CDR3: CASSEYFPDRGITPLHF
DNA: TGTGCCAGCAGTGAATATTTCCCGGACAGGGGGATCACACCCCTCCACTTT

J: TRBJ2-5
size: once
D: TRBD1
V: TRBV19
CDR3: CASSLAGGIGETQYF
DNA: TGTGCCAGTAGTTTGGCAGGGGGCATCGGAGAGACCCAGTACTTC

J: TRBJ2-3
size: many
D: TRBD1
V: TRBV12-5
CDR3: CASSLTGGYTDTQYF
DNA: TGTGCTAGCTCATTGACAGGGGGCTATACAGATACGCAGTATTTT

J: TRBJ1-1
size: NA
D: TRBD1
V: TRBV28
CDR3: CASTEQGAEAFF
DNA: TGTGCCAGCACCGAACAGGGGGCTGAAGCTTTCTTT